Below are 21 T cell receptor beta chains sequenced from a single sample in a study of blood T cell repertoires in COVID-19. TCRdb's table, derived via immunoSEQ multiplex PCR, lists solely in-frame clones and lacks some. The repertoire consists of about 210,000 clones, with about 86% occurring once and the leading ten covering roughly 1.5%. The sample consisted of peripheral blood. The receptors derive from a man between 18 and 29 years old with active or convalescent COVID-19.

This clone has a count of ten or more. The chain carries TRBV1 and TRBJ1-1; the table's D call, TRBD1, was not checked against the DNA. TRBV1 is given as a pseudogene. This CDR3 is built from 15 residues. The chain's CDR3 is CTSRDRGSRNTEAFF. For the CDR3, the DNA is TGCACCAGCAGGGACAGGGGGTCCAGGAACACTGAAGCTTTCTTT.

The chain combines TRBV6-5 with TRBJ2-3, with D tentatively TRBD1 (7 bases). The germline V gene has CDR1 MNHEY and CDR2 SVGAGI. The CDR3 is 15 amino acids. V was clipped by 5 bases and J by 6 bases, with 18 bases between them. The DNA of the CDR3 is TGTGCCAGCAGTCCTCGACAGGGCCGGGGGGATACGCAGTATTTT. It encodes CASSPRQGRGDTQYF.

The chain is built from TRBV7-2 and TRBJ1-3; no clear D. CDR1 is SGHTA and CDR2 is FQGNSA in the germline V gene. Trimming cost V 1 base and J 0 bases, with 4 bases left between them. CDR3 length: 14 residues. CDR3 loop: CASSLGGSGNTIYF. CDR3 nucleotides: TGTGCCAGCAGCTTAGGAGGCTCTGGAAACACCATATATTTT.

CDR3: CASVEGVPGANVLTF. The CDR3 DNA reads TGTGCCAGCGTAGAGGGGGTCCCCGGGGCCAACGTCCTGACTTTC. The chain carries TRBV19 and TRBJ2-6, with D perhaps TRBD1 (6 bases). V was cut by 9 bases and J by 4 bases, with 16 bases left in between. Germline CDR1 LNHDA, CDR2 SQIVND (reference sequence). The CDR3 totals 15 residues.

This chain connects TRBV12-3 or TRBV12-4 to TRBJ2-1; tentative D call: TRBD2 (5 bases). V was clipped by 8 bases and J by 7 bases, with 12 bases between them. This CDR3 is built from 12 residues. The CDR3 nucleotides read TGTGCCAGCGGGCGGGCACTAAATGAGCAGTTCTTC. It is translated as CASGRALNEQFF.

The chain is built from TRBV7-9 and TRBJ1-2, with 7 nucleotides matching TRBD1. The V gene's germline CDR1 is SEHNR and CDR2 FQNEAQ (reference sequence). V was clipped by 3 bases and J by 8 bases; unmatched bases: 12. The CDR3 extends over 15 amino acids. As DNA, the CDR3 is TGTGCCAGCAGCTTTAGTTTAGGGGGCGGCGAGGGCTACACCTTC. This gives the protein CASSFSLGGGEGYTF.

The gene calls are TRBV24-1 and TRBJ2-3, with D hard to call. Germline lookup yields CDR1 KGHDR and CDR2 SFDVKD. Trimming removed 5 bases at V and 5 bases at J, with 7 bases between. This CDR3 region has 12 residues. The CDR3 sequence is CATSVGVDTQYF. Here the CDR3 DNA reads TGTGCCACCAGTGTGGGCGTAGATACGCAGTATTTT.

This clone appeared a few times. The CDR3 spells CASKPWSGDTNEQFF. CDR3 coding DNA: TGCGCCAGCAAGCCATGGAGCGGGGACACCAATGAGCAGTTCTTC. The rearrangement uses TRBV4-1 and TRBJ2-1; possible D gene TRBD2, 7 bases. This CDR3 is built from 15 residues. Germline CDR1 is MGHRA and CDR2 is YSYEKL. Trimming took off 7 bases at V and 6 bases at J, with 19 bases between the two ends.

This chain connects TRBV9 to TRBJ2-1, with 10 positions matching TRBD2. V shed 0 bases, J shed 8 bases, and the junction held 5 bases outside the gene matches. Per the germline V gene, CDR1 is SGDLS and CDR2 is YYNGEE. The CDR3 is 15 residues long. In DNA, the CDR3 is TGTGCCAGCAGCGTAGCGTCTAGCGGGAGCCATGAGCAGTTCTTC. This encodes CASSVASSGSHEQFF.

This clone is judged medium-sized. The gene calls are TRBV4-2 and TRBJ2-6; perhaps TRBD1 as D (6 bases). Between the trimmed V and J ends, which lost 0 bases and 2 bases, there was a span of 8 bases. CDR1 is LGHNA and CDR2 is YNFKEQ in the germline V gene. This CDR3 comprises 16 residues. The chain's CDR3 is CASSQEPGAGANVLTF. In DNA, the CDR3 is TGTGCCAGCAGCCAAGAGCCAGGGGCTGGGGCCAACGTCCTGACTTTC.

The chain carries TRBV30 and TRBJ1-6, with a possible D match to TRBD1 (6 bases). The V gene's germline CDR1 is GTSNPN and CDR2 SVGIG (reference sequence). Trimming shortened V by 0 bases and J by 6 bases, and 9 bases separated the two germline ends. The CDR3 is 14 residues long. The CDR3 DNA sequence: TGTGCCTGGAGTGTCAGGGGCCTTAATTCACCCCTCCACTTT. This codes for CAWSVRGLNSPLHF.

The V gene is TRBV5-1, the J gene TRBJ2-5; 9 bases line up with TRBD1. The ends lost 4 bases at V and 7 bases at J; junction bases unmatched: 14. The germline V gene encodes CDR1 SGHRS and CDR2 YFSETQ. The CDR3 consists of 16 residues. The CDR3 loop is CASSGEWGQGVGTQYF. CDR3 nucleotides: TGCGCCAGCAGCGGAGAATGGGGACAGGGAGTCGGGACCCAGTACTTC.

V usage is TRBV18 and J usage is TRBJ2-1, with 7 nucleotides matching TRBD1. The CDR3 length is 16 residues. CDR1 KGHSH and CDR2 LQKENI come from the germline V gene. The V segment lost 3 bases and the J segment 0 bases; nucleotides outside the gene matches: 5. CDR3 residues: CASSPYSGGSYNEQFF. In DNA form, the CDR3 reads TGTGCCAGCTCACCGTATTCAGGGGGCTCCTACAATGAGCAGTTCTTC.

This chain links TRBV6-5 with TRBJ1-3, with unresolved D. Germline V gene data show CDR1 as MNHEY and CDR2 as SVGAGI. Trimming stripped 6 bases from V and 2 bases from J, with 5 bases between. This CDR3 has 12 residues. The CDR3 sequence is CASRATGNTIYF. The CDR3 DNA reads as TGTGCCAGCAGGGCCACTGGAAACACCATATATTTT.

The rearrangement uses TRBV10-3 and TRBJ2-7, with 8 bases lining up with TRBD1. Germline trimming cut 10 bases from V and 0 bases from J; bases unmatched to any gene: 5. Germline V gene data show CDR1 as ENHRY and CDR2 as SYGVKD. The CDR3 is 13 amino acids. The CDR3, as DNA: TGTGCCACCTGGGGACAGGTCTCCTACGAGCAGTACTTC. Residues: CATWGQVSYEQYF.

The chain is built from TRBV5-1 and TRBJ2-5; the match to TRBD1 covers 7 bases. Trimming at V came to 0 bases and at J to 3 bases, leaving 5 bases not matched to a gene. Germline CDR1 and CDR2: SGHRS and YFSETQ. This CDR3 has 15 amino acids. CDR3 in DNA: TGCGCCAGCAGCTTGGACACAGGGGCTAAAGAGACCCAGTACTTC. Amino acids: CASSLDTGAKETQYF.

CDR3 in DNA: TGTGCCAGCAGCCCAAGAACAGGGGGCGGGAACACTGAAGCTTTCTTT. Translation gives CASSPRTGGGNTEAFF. The chain combines TRBV3-1 (or the pseudogene TRBV3-2) with TRBJ1-1; 9 positions match TRBD1. Unmatched junction bases numbered 7, after V lost 4 bases and J lost 1 base. This CDR3 comprises 16 residues. Germline V gene data show CDR1 as LGHDT and CDR2 as YNNKEL (reference sequence).

This chain links TRBV6-1 with TRBJ1-1; the match to TRBD1 covers 9 bases. V dropped 4 bases and J dropped 3; count of bases not matched to a gene: 9. Per germline, CDR1 MNHNS and CDR2 SASEGT. The CDR3 runs to 16 residues. The CDR3: CASSVFSGTGYTEAFF. The CDR3 DNA reads as TGTGCCAGCAGTGTATTTTCCGGGACAGGGTACACTGAAGCTTTCTTT.

The gene calls are TRBV7-3 and TRBJ2-1, with 11 bases identical to TRBD2. J lost 4 bases, V lost 4 bases, and 3 bases had no gene match. CDR1 is SGHTA, CDR2 FQGTGA, per germline. The CDR3 is 15 residues long. DNA of the CDR3: TGTGCCAGCAGCTCGGGACTAGCGGTATACAATGAGCAGTTCTTC. Translating it yields CASSSGLAVYNEQFF.

J is TRBJ2-2 and V is TRBV6-4; D may be TRBD1 (7 bases). The CDR3 sequence is 15 residues long. V was pared by 0 bases and J by 7 bases, with 12 bases between. CDR1 is MRHNA, CDR2 SNTAGT, per germline. The CDR3 bases are TGTGCCAGCAGTGACTCGCCAGGGGGGCACGGGGAGCTGTTTTTT. Its translation is CASSDSPGGHGELFF.

This sequence joins TRBV5-8 and TRBJ1-3, with 10 bases lining up with TRBD1. V lost 4 bases to trimming and J lost 1 base; unmatched junction nucleotides: 8. CDR1 and CDR2 (germline): SGHTS, YDEGEE. The CDR3 loop spans 17 amino acids. The CDR3 loop reads CASSGRDRGGSGNTIYF. CDR3 nucleotides: TGTGCCAGCAGCGGCCGGGACAGGGGAGGATCTGGAAACACCATATATTTT.